The rows below give T cell receptor beta chains drawn from one sample of a study of control samples from healthy donors and cancer patients. Some clones are missing from TCRdb's copy, which holds only in-frame ones; the method was immunoSEQ multiplex PCR. This table has some 100,000 clones, about 86% appearing once. Specimen: blood. All receptors derive from a man under 40 in good health. CDR3s include the opening cysteine and the closing phenylalanine or tryptophan. D genes are given only for firm matches. Size tells how often a clone was seen (once, few, many) or the class of an expanded clone, and some rows leave it out.

>few|TRBV19|TRBJ1-2|.
CASTERGHYGYTF
TGTGCCAGTACCGAAAGGGGTCACTATGGCTACACCTTC
>.|TRBV18|TRBJ1-1|.
CASSPPAGKTEAFF
TGTGCCAGCTCACCTCCCGCAGGGAAAACTGAAGCTTTCTTT
>.|TRBV7-9|TRBJ2-7|TRBD1
CASSSPDRGYEQYF
TGTGCCAGCAGCTCTCCGGACAGGGGGTACGAGCAGTACTTC
>few|TRBV7-9|TRBJ2-1|.
CASSLISTINEQFF
TGTGCCAGCAGCTTAATTTCAACGATCAATGAGCAGTTCTTC
>once|TRBV12-3/TRBV12-4|TRBJ2-5|.
CASSNQETQYF
TGTGCCAGCAGCAACCAAGAGACCCAGTACTTC
>.|TRBV11-3|TRBJ1-6|.
CASSRSLSSYNSPLHF
TGTGCCAGCAGCCGCAGTTTAAGCTCCTATAATTCACCCCTCCACTTT
>.|TRBV30|TRBJ1-1|.
CAWSYNTEAFF
TGTGCCTGGAGTTACAACACTGAAGCTTTCTTT
>.|TRBV7-2|TRBJ2-2|.
CASSYGQNTGELFF
TGTGCCAGCAGCTACGGACAGAACACCGGGGAGCTGTTTTTT
>.|TRBV30|TRBJ1-1|TRBD1
CAWNKQGDTEAFF
TGTGCCTGGAATAAACAGGGGGACACTGAAGCTTTCTTT
>.|TRBV24-1|TRBJ1-3|.
CATSDSRFLYF
TGTGCCACCAGTGATTCTCGGTTCTTATATTTT
>.|TRBV28|TRBJ1-3|.
CASSLSSLRTPGNTIYF
TGTGCCAGCAGTTTAAGTTCGCTTAGAACGCCTGGAAACACCATATATTTT
>.|TRBV5-1|TRBJ2-2|.
CASSSRDVRVTGELFF
TGCGCCAGCAGCTCAAGGGATGTAAGGGTCACCGGGGAGCTGTTTTTT
>few|TRBV9|TRBJ2-7|.
CASSVGRGRLDEQYF
TGTGCCAGCAGCGTAGGGAGGGGGCGGCTCGACGAGCAGTACTTC
>.|TRBV7-6|TRBJ2-5|.
CASSTQGETQYF
TGTGCCAGCAGCACCCAGGGAGAGACCCAGTACTTC
>.|TRBV24-1|TRBJ1-1|.
CATSDYTGNTEAFF
TGTGCCACCAGTGATTACACAGGGAACACTGAAGCTTTCTTT
>.|TRBV5-1|TRBJ2-3|TRBD2
CASSMRGSDTQYF
TGCGCCAGCAGTATGCGGGGGTCAGATACGCAGTATTTT
>.|TRBV5-6|TRBJ2-1|.
CASSPRTYNEQFF
TGTGCCAGCAGCCCCAGGACTTACAATGAGCAGTTCTTC
>.|TRBV28|TRBJ2-7|.
CASNNRDYEQYF
TGTGCCAGCAATAACAGGGACTACGAGCAGTACTTC
>.|TRBV19|TRBJ1-4|TRBD1
CASSHRQGRINEKLFF
TGTGCCAGTAGCCACAGACAGGGGAGGATTAATGAAAAACTGTTTTTT
>once|TRBV9|TRBJ2-5|.
CASSGGRPQETQYF
TGTGCCAGCAGCGGCGGACGCCCCCAAGAGACCCAGTACTTC
>.|TRBV18|TRBJ2-6|.
CASSQNEGSEAAGGANVLTF
TGTGCCAGCTCACAGAACGAGGGATCGGAGGCTGCGGGGGGGGCCAACGTCCTGACTTTC
>.|TRBV30|TRBJ1-1|.
CAWSSTVEAFF
TGTGCCTGGAGTTCGACCGTTGAAGCTTTCTTT
>few|TRBV24-1|TRBJ1-5|.
CATSVLRKGNQPQHF
TGTGCCACCAGTGTTCTACGGAAGGGCAATCAGCCCCAGCATTTT
>.|TRBV27|TRBJ2-7|.
CASSLWPDSYEQYF
TGTGCCAGCAGTTTATGGCCAGATTCCTACGAGCAGTACTTC
>few|TRBV6-1|TRBJ1-3|.
CASSEVVGNTIYF
TGTGCCAGCAGTGAAGTGGTCGGGAACACCATATATTTT
>.|TRBV6-5|TRBJ1-2|.
CASSYSGTGGYGYTF
TGTGCCAGCAGTTACTCTGGTACCGGGGGCTATGGCTACACCTTC
>.|TRBV7-2|TRBJ2-5|TRBD2
CASIQDQREKQETQYF
TGTGCCAGCATCCAGGATCAGCGGGAAAAGCAAGAGACCCAGTACTTC
>.|TRBV24-1|TRBJ1-5|.
CATSDLHIPGPPDQPQHF
TGTGCCACCAGTGATTTACATATCCCGGGGCCCCCGGACCAACCCCAGCATTTT
>.|TRBV28|TRBJ1-1|.
CASSLSVLTEAFF
TGTGCCAGCAGTTTAAGTGTACTGACTGAAGCTTTCTTT